This T cell receptor beta chain was found in a study of blood T cell repertoires in COVID-19. Whole-study context: COVID-19 samples, acute and convalescent, were from the United States, Italy and Spain. In each case, the material was cDNA or gDNA derived from T cells, B-cell-depleted T cells, or PBMCs.

V was clipped by 4 bases and J by 0 bases, with 13 bases between them. CDR1 is SGHRS and CDR2 is YFSETQ in the germline V gene. This CDR3 has 16 residues. This clone was picked up a small number of times. Per the study methods: Nucleated cell number was recorded as an estimate derived from reference gene primer amplification. Produced via immunoSEQ multiplex PCR; TCRdb's table is partial and in-frame only. That table gives V, J and clone size, and the DNA gave D and trimming. Here the sample spans 150,000 to 200,000 clones, roughly 90% being singletons. The chain couples TRBV5-1 to TRBJ1-4, with TRBD1 as a possible D gene (6 bases). Sample: peripheral blood. This clonotype was obtained from a man in his 60s with acute or convalescent COVID-19. The CDR3 DNA reads as TGCGCCAGCAGCGAGGGGGTAATTGCAACTAATGAAAAACTGTTTTTT. This gives the protein CASSEGVIATNEKLFF.